At least ten counts were recorded for the clone carrying this T cell receptor beta chain. The data belong to a study of molecular identifiers for immune sequencing clone quantification. In TCRdb, the PCR reads were re-called with MiXCR into one record per CDR3 protein. This sample has over 550,000 distinct CDR3 sequences; about 25% occur once, and the top ten carry 0.75% to 0.8%. Sequenced sample: naive CD8+ T cells from blood, with Jurkat cell RNA spiked in. Subset of the sample: FACS-sorted CD8+CD4-CCR7+CD45RA+ naive T cells. The TCR comes from a human donor in good health. Some libraries in this study had Jurkat cell RNA spiked in.

DNA of the CDR3: TGTGCCAGCAGCCCTTCCGCTGGAAACACCATATATTTT. Its translation: CASSPSAGNTIYF. The chain couples TRBV9 to TRBJ1-3; no definite D call. V was cut by 4 bases and J by 2 bases, with 7 bases left in between. Germline V gene data show CDR1 as SGDLS and CDR2 as YYNGEE. The CDR3 loop spans 13 amino acids.